Listed below are T cell receptor beta chains from one sample, sequenced in a study of CD4 T cells in relation to SARS-CoV-2 and coronaviruses. Only in-frame clones appear in the TCRdb table, and some are missing; sequencing was by immunoSEQ multiplex PCR. Altogether 65,000 or so clones are present, 80% to 90% being singletons, with the ten largest covering around 1.5%. Sequencing used memory CD4+ T cells from PBMCs. Receptors were obtained from a human donor in good health. Each CDR3 is given with its conserved first and last residue. The D gene is left open where the match is weak. Rows give clone size only sometimes, using once, few, many, or a class for an expanded clone.

j_gene: TRBJ1-5
d_gene: NA
v_gene: TRBV5-4
abundance: NA
CDR3aa: CASSPTPYSNQPQHF
CDR3nt: TGTGCCAGCAGCCCAACTCCTTATAGCAATCAGCCCCAGCATTTT

j_gene: TRBJ1-1
d_gene: TRBD1
v_gene: TRBV18
abundance: NA
CDR3aa: CASSRDRVDTEAFF
CDR3nt: TGTGCCAGCTCCCGGGACAGGGTGGATACTGAAGCTTTCTTT

j_gene: TRBJ2-2
d_gene: TRBD1
v_gene: TRBV9
abundance: NA
CDR3aa: CASIGSMGTGFTGELFF
CDR3nt: TGTGCCAGCATCGGGTCGATGGGGACAGGGTTCACCGGGGAGCTGTTTTTT

j_gene: TRBJ1-4
d_gene: NA
v_gene: TRBV20-1
abundance: NA
CDR3aa: CSAQSNEKLFF
CDR3nt: TGCAGTGCCCAAAGCAATGAAAAACTGTTTTTT

j_gene: TRBJ1-4
d_gene: TRBD1
v_gene: TRBV10-3
abundance: NA
CDR3aa: CAIRQGEDEKLFF
CDR3nt: TGTGCCATCAGACAGGGGGAAGATGAAAAACTGTTTTTT

j_gene: TRBJ1-1
d_gene: NA
v_gene: TRBV6-5
abundance: NA
CDR3aa: CASLRSRTEAFF
CDR3nt: TGTGCCAGCCTTCGTTCTCGGACTGAAGCTTTCTTT

j_gene: TRBJ2-1
d_gene: NA
v_gene: TRBV30
abundance: NA
CDR3aa: CAWDPNEQFF
CDR3nt: TGTGCCTGGGACCCTAATGAGCAGTTCTTC

j_gene: TRBJ2-7
d_gene: NA
v_gene: TRBV6-5
abundance: NA
CDR3aa: CASARDGSYEQYF
CDR3nt: TGTGCCAGCGCCCGGGACGGCTCCTACGAGCAGTACTTC

j_gene: TRBJ2-2
d_gene: TRBD1
v_gene: TRBV5-1
abundance: NA
CDR3aa: CASSWTGMAGELFF
CDR3nt: TGCGCCAGCAGCTGGACAGGGATGGCCGGGGAGCTGTTTTTT

j_gene: TRBJ1-5
d_gene: NA
v_gene: TRBV6-5
abundance: NA
CDR3aa: CASSSQNQPQHF
CDR3nt: TGTGCCAGCAGTTCCCAGAATCAGCCCCAGCATTTT

j_gene: TRBJ2-5
d_gene: NA
v_gene: TRBV2
abundance: NA
CDR3aa: CASSSTETQYF
CDR3nt: TGTGCCAGCAGTTCGACTGAGACCCAGTACTTC

j_gene: TRBJ1-5
d_gene: NA
v_gene: TRBV2
abundance: NA
CDR3aa: CASSSLSGHQPQHF
CDR3nt: TGTGCCAGCAGCTCCCTCTCAGGCCATCAGCCCCAGCATTTT

j_gene: TRBJ1-2
d_gene: TRBD1
v_gene: TRBV5-1
abundance: NA
CDR3aa: CASSFLPGQGYGYTF
CDR3nt: TGCGCCAGCAGCTTCCTACCGGGACAGGGTTATGGCTACACCTTC

j_gene: TRBJ1-1
d_gene: NA
v_gene: TRBV12-5
abundance: NA
CDR3aa: CASAPRNSEAFF
CDR3nt: TGTGCTAGTGCCCCGAGAAATTCTGAAGCTTTCTTT

j_gene: TRBJ2-7
d_gene: TRBD2
v_gene: TRBV11-2
abundance: NA
CDR3aa: CASSTGLAGHEQYF
CDR3nt: TGTGCCAGCAGTACGGGACTAGCGGGCCACGAGCAGTACTTC

j_gene: TRBJ2-5
d_gene: NA
v_gene: TRBV2
abundance: once
CDR3aa: CASSEPYGAGETQYF
CDR3nt: TGTGCCAGCAGTGAGCCTTACGGGGCGGGAGAGACCCAGTACTTC

j_gene: TRBJ2-7
d_gene: NA
v_gene: TRBV18
abundance: NA
CDR3aa: CASSPRRGAGEQYF
CDR3nt: TGTGCCAGCTCCCCCAGGCGCGGGGCAGGGGAGCAGTACTTC

j_gene: TRBJ1-3
d_gene: NA
v_gene: TRBV9
abundance: once
CDR3aa: CASSVDRLAAGNTIYF
CDR3nt: TGTGCCAGCAGCGTAGATAGGTTGGCCGCTGGAAACACCATATATTTT

j_gene: TRBJ1-1
d_gene: NA
v_gene: TRBV19
abundance: NA
CDR3aa: CASSRVRAATEAFF
CDR3nt: TGTGCCAGTAGCCGGGTCCGGGCGGCCACTGAAGCTTTCTTT

j_gene: TRBJ2-7
d_gene: TRBD1
v_gene: TRBV7-2
abundance: NA
CDR3aa: CASSLTGAFYEQYF
CDR3nt: TGTGCCAGCAGCTTGACAGGGGCATTCTACGAGCAGTACTTC

j_gene: TRBJ2-2
d_gene: NA
v_gene: TRBV7-3
abundance: NA
CDR3aa: CASSLTYTGELFF
CDR3nt: TGTGCCAGCAGCTTAACATACACCGGGGAGCTGTTTTTT

j_gene: TRBJ2-5
d_gene: NA
v_gene: TRBV19
abundance: once
CDR3aa: CASSIRQGETQYF
CDR3nt: TGTGCCAGTAGTATAAGGCAGGGAGAGACCCAGTACTTC

j_gene: TRBJ1-1
d_gene: NA
v_gene: TRBV7-3
abundance: NA
CDR3aa: CASSPIGGNTEAFF
CDR3nt: TGTGCCAGCAGCCCCATCGGCGGGAACACTGAAGCTTTCTTT

j_gene: TRBJ1-5
d_gene: NA
v_gene: TRBV27
abundance: NA
CDR3aa: CASSLLGGGGAEQPQHF
CDR3nt: TGTGCCAGCAGTTTATTGGGAGGGGGGGGCGCGGAACAGCCCCAGCATTTT

j_gene: TRBJ2-1
d_gene: TRBD2
v_gene: TRBV18
abundance: NA
CDR3aa: CASSPLVTSGSYNEQFF
CDR3nt: TGTGCCAGCTCACCACTTGTTACTAGCGGGTCCTACAATGAGCAGTTCTTC

j_gene: TRBJ1-1
d_gene: NA
v_gene: TRBV19
abundance: NA
CDR3aa: CASSIIRGSLNTEAFF
CDR3nt: TGTGCCAGTAGCATTATAAGGGGATCATTGAACACTGAAGCTTTCTTT

j_gene: TRBJ1-4
d_gene: NA
v_gene: TRBV28
abundance: NA
CDR3aa: CASSLRGVGVGGLFF
CDR3nt: TGTGCCAGCAGTTTGAGAGGTGTTGGTGTTGGGGGACTGTTTTTT

j_gene: TRBJ2-1
d_gene: NA
v_gene: TRBV12-1
abundance: NA
CDR3aa: CASSGAGTSGRGYYNEQFF
CDR3nt: TGTGCCAGCAGCGGGGCCGGGACTAGCGGAAGAGGGTACTACAATGAGCAGTTCTTC

j_gene: TRBJ2-3
d_gene: NA
v_gene: TRBV3-1/TRBV3-2
abundance: NA
CDR3aa: CASSKDWGRGLGSDTQYF
CDR3nt: TGTGCCAGCAGCAAAGATTGGGGGCGGGGGTTGGGATCAGATACGCAGTATTTT

j_gene: TRBJ2-1
d_gene: TRBD2
v_gene: TRBV28
abundance: NA
CDR3aa: CASSLSGLADRVDEQFF
CDR3nt: TGTGCCAGCAGTTTATCGGGACTAGCTGATCGTGTAGATGAGCAGTTCTTC

j_gene: TRBJ2-7
d_gene: NA
v_gene: TRBV5-1
abundance: once
CDR3aa: CASSLAVLQSDEQYF
CDR3nt: TGCGCCAGCAGCTTGGCGGTCTTACAGAGCGACGAGCAGTACTTC

j_gene: TRBJ1-6
d_gene: NA
v_gene: TRBV7-9
abundance: NA
CDR3aa: CASSLRSQAPSPLHF
CDR3nt: TGTGCCAGCAGCCTAAGATCACAGGCTCCATCACCCCTCCACTTT

j_gene: TRBJ1-2
d_gene: NA
v_gene: TRBV10-3
abundance: few
CDR3aa: CAISNVGTVDGYTF
CDR3nt: TGTGCCATCAGTAACGTCGGGACGGTGGATGGCTACACCTTC

j_gene: TRBJ1-2
d_gene: TRBD1
v_gene: TRBV5-1
abundance: NA
CDR3aa: CASSLGDRYGYTF
CDR3nt: TGCGCCAGCAGCTTGGGGGACAGATATGGCTACACCTTC

j_gene: TRBJ1-3
d_gene: NA
v_gene: TRBV19
abundance: once
CDR3aa: CASSMRDSGNTIYF
CDR3nt: TGTGCCAGTAGTATGAGAGACTCTGGAAACACCATATATTTT

j_gene: TRBJ1-4
d_gene: NA
v_gene: TRBV5-1
abundance: NA
CDR3aa: CASSAGGRTNEKLFF
CDR3nt: TGCGCCAGCAGCGCCGGGGGGCGGACTAATGAAAAACTGTTTTTT

j_gene: TRBJ2-5
d_gene: NA
v_gene: TRBV5-4
abundance: once
CDR3aa: CASSFSGGRMETQYF
CDR3nt: TGTGCCAGCAGCTTCTCTGGGGGGAGGATGGAGACCCAGTACTTC

j_gene: TRBJ2-4
d_gene: NA
v_gene: TRBV11-2
abundance: NA
CDR3aa: CASSSAGIGDIQYF
CDR3nt: TGTGCCAGCAGCTCGGCGGGGATAGGAGACATTCAGTACTTC

j_gene: TRBJ1-6
d_gene: NA
v_gene: TRBV7-9
abundance: few
CDR3aa: CASSLGSNNSPLHF
CDR3nt: TGTGCCAGCAGCTTAGGGAGCAATAATTCACCCCTCCACTTT

j_gene: TRBJ2-1
d_gene: NA
v_gene: TRBV5-1
abundance: NA
CDR3aa: CASSAVSGSSYNEQFF
CDR3nt: TGCGCCAGCAGCGCCGTTTCGGGGTCCTCCTACAATGAGCAGTTCTTC

j_gene: TRBJ2-1
d_gene: TRBD2
v_gene: TRBV5-4
abundance: NA
CDR3aa: CASRRSGGTYNEQFF
CDR3nt: TGTGCCAGCAGACGTAGCGGGGGGACTTACAATGAGCAGTTCTTC

j_gene: TRBJ2-1
d_gene: NA
v_gene: TRBV7-2
abundance: NA
CDR3aa: CASRDSPFYNEQFF
CDR3nt: TGTGCCAGCAGGGACAGCCCTTTCTACAATGAGCAGTTCTTC

j_gene: TRBJ2-5
d_gene: TRBD1
v_gene: TRBV6-1
abundance: NA
CDR3aa: CASSDGQGKETQYF
CDR3nt: TGTGCCAGCAGTGACGGACAGGGGAAAGAGACCCAGTACTTC

j_gene: TRBJ2-5
d_gene: TRBD1
v_gene: TRBV19
abundance: NA
CDR3aa: CASSPRGLQETQYF
CDR3nt: TGTGCCAGTAGCCCCAGGGGGCTCCAAGAGACCCAGTACTTC

j_gene: TRBJ2-3
d_gene: NA
v_gene: TRBV9
abundance: NA
CDR3aa: CASSDYITDTQYF
CDR3nt: TGTGCCAGCAGTGACTACATTACAGATACGCAGTATTTT

j_gene: TRBJ1-2
d_gene: NA
v_gene: TRBV2
abundance: NA
CDR3aa: CASLSTVQGF
CDR3nt: TGTGCCAGCCTTTCAACAGTCCAGGGGTTC

j_gene: TRBJ2-7
d_gene: NA
v_gene: TRBV28
abundance: NA
CDR3aa: CASSPNGLGLEQYF
CDR3nt: TGTGCCAGCAGTCCCAACGGGCTGGGGCTCGAGCAGTACTTC

j_gene: TRBJ2-7
d_gene: TRBD1
v_gene: TRBV5-1
abundance: NA
CDR3aa: CASSVRDRVSEQYF
CDR3nt: TGCGCCAGCAGCGTCCGGGACAGGGTATCCGAGCAGTACTTC

j_gene: TRBJ2-1
d_gene: NA
v_gene: TRBV29-1
abundance: NA
CDR3aa: CSVAGDYYNEQFF
CDR3nt: TGCAGCGTTGCGGGTGACTATTACAATGAGCAGTTCTTC

j_gene: TRBJ1-4
d_gene: NA
v_gene: TRBV6-6
abundance: NA
CDR3aa: CASHHGTEGRKLFF
CDR3nt: TGTGCCAGCCATCACGGGACGGAAGGGAGGAAACTGTTTTTT

j_gene: TRBJ1-6
d_gene: NA
v_gene: TRBV30
abundance: NA
CDR3aa: CACDLGSRYNSPLHF
CDR3nt: TGTGCCTGCGACCTCGGGAGCCGCTATAATTCACCCCTCCACTTT

j_gene: TRBJ2-5
d_gene: NA
v_gene: TRBV7-2
abundance: NA
CDR3aa: CASSLGGRRGKETQYF
CDR3nt: TGTGCCAGCAGCTTAGGGGGCAGAAGGGGGAAAGAGACCCAGTACTTC

j_gene: TRBJ2-7
d_gene: NA
v_gene: TRBV9
abundance: few
CDR3aa: CASSVTGNGNYEQYF
CDR3nt: TGTGCCAGCAGCGTAACCGGTAATGGAAACTACGAGCAGTACTTC

j_gene: TRBJ2-7
d_gene: TRBD2
v_gene: TRBV7-9
abundance: NA
CDR3aa: CASSLVSGGAYEQYF
CDR3nt: TGTGCCAGCAGCTTAGTTAGCGGGGGGGCTTACGAGCAGTACTTC

j_gene: TRBJ2-2
d_gene: TRBD2
v_gene: TRBV10-3
abundance: NA
CDR3aa: CAISGRTSGLTGELFF
CDR3nt: TGTGCCATCAGTGGCCGGACTAGCGGACTCACCGGGGAGCTGTTTTTT

j_gene: TRBJ1-1
d_gene: NA
v_gene: TRBV3-1/TRBV3-2
abundance: NA
CDR3aa: CASSQRQGLEAFF
CDR3nt: TGTGCCAGCAGCCAGAGGCAGGGCCTTGAAGCTTTCTTT

j_gene: TRBJ2-7
d_gene: TRBD1
v_gene: TRBV5-6
abundance: NA
CDR3aa: CASSRDRTYEQYF
CDR3nt: TGTGCCAGCAGCCGGGACAGGACCTACGAGCAGTACTTC